This T cell receptor beta chain was recorded in a study of cytomegalovirus exposure and HLA in healthy donors. Comment on this clone: Its antigen is undetermined.

At collection, donors were nominally healthy, but unrecorded immune exposures were probable. The PCR employed 60 Vbeta primers together with 13 Jbeta primers. This table comes from immunoSEQ multiplex PCR, and its TCRdb copy is limited to in-frame clones, with some not included. The table has fewer than 150,000 clones, around 75% seen once. Study findings and constraints: Other equally common chains were less clonally expanded than HLA-associated TCR beta chains, a later analysis showed.

Source material: PBMCs. This clonotype was obtained from a man aged 25 to 40 in good health and CMV-seronegative.

CDR3 coding DNA: TGTGCCAGCAGCGTAGACAGGGGTTCCTACAATGAGCAGTTCTTC. This sequence encodes CASSVDRGSYNEQFF. The rearrangement links TRBV7-9 to TRBJ2-1, with TRBD1 matching over 8 bases. The CDR3 is 15 residues long. Germline assignment: CDR1 SEHNR and CDR2 FQNEAQ (reference sequence). Trimming cost V 5 bases and J 1 base; bases outside gene matches: 4.